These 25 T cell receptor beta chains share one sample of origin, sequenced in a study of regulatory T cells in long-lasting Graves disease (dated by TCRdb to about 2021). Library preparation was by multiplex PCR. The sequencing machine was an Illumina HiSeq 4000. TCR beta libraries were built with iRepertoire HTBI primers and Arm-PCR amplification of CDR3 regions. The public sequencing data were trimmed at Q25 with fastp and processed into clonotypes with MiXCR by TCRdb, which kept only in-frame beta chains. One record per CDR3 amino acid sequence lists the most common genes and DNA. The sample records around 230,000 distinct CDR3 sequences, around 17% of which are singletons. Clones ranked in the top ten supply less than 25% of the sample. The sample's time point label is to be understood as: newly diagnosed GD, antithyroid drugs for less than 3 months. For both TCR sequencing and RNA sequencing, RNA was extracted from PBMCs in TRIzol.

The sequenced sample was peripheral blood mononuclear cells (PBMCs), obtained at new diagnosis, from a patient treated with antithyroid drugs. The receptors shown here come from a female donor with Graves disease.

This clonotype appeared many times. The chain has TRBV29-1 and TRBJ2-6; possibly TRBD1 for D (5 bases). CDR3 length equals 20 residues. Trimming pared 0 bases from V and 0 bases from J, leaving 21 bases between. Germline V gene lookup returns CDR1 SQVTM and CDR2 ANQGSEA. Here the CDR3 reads CSVEDPRPYQGYSGANVLTF. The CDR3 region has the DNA TGCAGCGTTGAAGATCCGCGTCCCTACCAGGGTTACTCTGGGGCCAACGTCCTGACTTTC.

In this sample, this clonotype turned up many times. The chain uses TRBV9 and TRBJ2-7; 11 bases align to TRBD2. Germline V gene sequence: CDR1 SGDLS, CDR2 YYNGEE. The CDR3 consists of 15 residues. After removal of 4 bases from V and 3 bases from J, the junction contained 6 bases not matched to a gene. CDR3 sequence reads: CASSRDLAGGYEQYF. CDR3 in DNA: TGTGCCAGCAGCCGGGATCTAGCGGGAGGCTACGAGCAGTACTTC.

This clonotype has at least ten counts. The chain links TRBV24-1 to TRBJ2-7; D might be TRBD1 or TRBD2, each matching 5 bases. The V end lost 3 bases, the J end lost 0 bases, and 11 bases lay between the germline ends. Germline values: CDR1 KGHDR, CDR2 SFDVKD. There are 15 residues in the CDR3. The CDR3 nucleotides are TGTGCCACCAGTGATCCTGGGACGGACTCCTACGAGCAGTACTTC. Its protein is CATSDPGTDSYEQYF.

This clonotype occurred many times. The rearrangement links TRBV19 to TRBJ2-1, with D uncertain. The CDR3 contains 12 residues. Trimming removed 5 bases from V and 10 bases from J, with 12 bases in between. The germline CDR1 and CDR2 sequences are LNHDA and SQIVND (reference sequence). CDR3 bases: TGTGCCAGTAGTTCTACCGTGCCGGAGCAGTTCTTC. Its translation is CASSSTVPEQFF.

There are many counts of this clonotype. For the CDR3, the DNA is TGTGCCAGCAGTTCCCCCTCCTTTAAAGGGGGGAGGACTGAAGCTTTCTTT. It yields the protein CASSSPSFKGGRTEAFF. The genes are TRBV6-2 or TRBV6-3 and TRBJ1-1, with a weak D call TRBD1 (6 bases). The CDR3 spans 17 residues. The V end lost 4 bases, the J end lost 5 bases, and 23 bases lay between the germline ends. CDR1 and CDR2 (germline): MNHEY, SVGEGT.

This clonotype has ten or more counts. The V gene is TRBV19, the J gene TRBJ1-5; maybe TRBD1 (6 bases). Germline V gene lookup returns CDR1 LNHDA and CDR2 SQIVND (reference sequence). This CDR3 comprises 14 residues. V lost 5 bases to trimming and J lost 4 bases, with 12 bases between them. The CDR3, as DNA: TGTGCCAGTAGTTACAGGGCGGGTAATCAGCCCCAGCATTTT. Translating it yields CASSYRAGNQPQHF.

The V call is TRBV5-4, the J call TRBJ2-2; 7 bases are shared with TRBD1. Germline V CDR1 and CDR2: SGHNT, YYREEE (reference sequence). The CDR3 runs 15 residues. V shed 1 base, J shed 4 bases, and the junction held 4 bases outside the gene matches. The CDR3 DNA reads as TGTGCCAGCAGCTTGACAGGGGTTGGCACCGGGGAGCTGTTTTTT. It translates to CASSLTGVGTGELFF.

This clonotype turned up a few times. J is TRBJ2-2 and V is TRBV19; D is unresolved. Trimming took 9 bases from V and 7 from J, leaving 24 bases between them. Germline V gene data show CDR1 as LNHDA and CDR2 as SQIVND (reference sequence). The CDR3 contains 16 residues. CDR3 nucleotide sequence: TGTGCCAGCCAGCTCGAAGGACGGGCGTGGAGCGGGGAGCTGTTTTTT. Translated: CASQLEGRAWSGELFF.

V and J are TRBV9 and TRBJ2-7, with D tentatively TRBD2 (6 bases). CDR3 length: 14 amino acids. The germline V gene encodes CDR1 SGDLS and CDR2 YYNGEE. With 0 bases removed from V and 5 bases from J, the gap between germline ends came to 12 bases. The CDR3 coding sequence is TGTGCCAGCAGCGTAGGTGGAACGGGGGACGAGCAGTACTTC. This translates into CASSVGGTGDEQYF.

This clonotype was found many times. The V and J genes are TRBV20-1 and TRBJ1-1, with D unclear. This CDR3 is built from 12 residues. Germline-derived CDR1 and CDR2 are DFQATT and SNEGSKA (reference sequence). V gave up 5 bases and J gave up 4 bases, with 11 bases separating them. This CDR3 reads CSARRGATEAFF. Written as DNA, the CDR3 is TGCAGTGCTCGACGGGGTGCCACTGAAGCTTTCTTT.

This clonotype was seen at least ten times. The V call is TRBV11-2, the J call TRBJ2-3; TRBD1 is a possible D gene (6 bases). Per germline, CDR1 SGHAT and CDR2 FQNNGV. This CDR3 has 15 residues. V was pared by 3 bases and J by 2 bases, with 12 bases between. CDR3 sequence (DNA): TGTGCCAGCAGCTTTAGCCGGACAGACACAGATACGCAGTATTTT. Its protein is CASSFSRTDTDTQYF.

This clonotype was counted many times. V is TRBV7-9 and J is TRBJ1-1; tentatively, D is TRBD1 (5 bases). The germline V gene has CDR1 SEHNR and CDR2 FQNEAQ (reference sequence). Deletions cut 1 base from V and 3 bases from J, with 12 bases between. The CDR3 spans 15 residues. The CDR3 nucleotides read TGTGCCAGCAGCTTAGAGTGGGGGGGGGACACTGAAGCTTTCTTT. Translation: CASSLEWGGDTEAFF.

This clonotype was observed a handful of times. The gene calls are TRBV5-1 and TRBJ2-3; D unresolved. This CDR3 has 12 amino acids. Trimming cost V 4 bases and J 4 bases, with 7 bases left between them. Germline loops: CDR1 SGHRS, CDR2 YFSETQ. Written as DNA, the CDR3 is TGCGCCAGCAGCAGGGAATCAGATACGCAGTATTTT. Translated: CASSRESDTQYF.

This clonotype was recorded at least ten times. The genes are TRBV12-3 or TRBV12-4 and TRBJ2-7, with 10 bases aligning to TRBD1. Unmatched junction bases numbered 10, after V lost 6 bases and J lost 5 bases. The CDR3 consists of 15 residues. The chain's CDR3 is CASSRDRGGFHEQYF. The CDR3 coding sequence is TGTGCCAGCAGCCGGGACAGGGGAGGGTTCCACGAGCAGTACTTC.

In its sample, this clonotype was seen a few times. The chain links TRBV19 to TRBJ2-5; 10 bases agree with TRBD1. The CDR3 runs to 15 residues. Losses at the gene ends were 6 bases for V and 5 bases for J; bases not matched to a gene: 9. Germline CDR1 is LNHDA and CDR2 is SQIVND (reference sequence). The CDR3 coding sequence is TGTGCCAGTAGCAACCGGGACAGGGGTTTGGAGACCCAGTACTTC. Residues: CASSNRDRGLETQYF.

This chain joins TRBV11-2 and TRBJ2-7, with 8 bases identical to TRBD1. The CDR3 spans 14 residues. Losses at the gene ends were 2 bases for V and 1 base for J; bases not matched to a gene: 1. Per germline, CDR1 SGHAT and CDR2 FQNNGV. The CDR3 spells CASSLRTGSYEQYF. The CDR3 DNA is TGTGCCAGCAGCTTACGGACAGGGTCCTACGAGCAGTACTTC.

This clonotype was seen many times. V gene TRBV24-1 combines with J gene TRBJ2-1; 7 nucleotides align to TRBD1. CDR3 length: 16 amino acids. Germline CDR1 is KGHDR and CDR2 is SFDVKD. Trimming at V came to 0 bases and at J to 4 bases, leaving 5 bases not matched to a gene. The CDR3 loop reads CATSDLRAQGYNEQFF. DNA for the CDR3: TGTGCCACCAGTGATTTGCGGGCACAGGGGTACAATGAGCAGTTCTTC.

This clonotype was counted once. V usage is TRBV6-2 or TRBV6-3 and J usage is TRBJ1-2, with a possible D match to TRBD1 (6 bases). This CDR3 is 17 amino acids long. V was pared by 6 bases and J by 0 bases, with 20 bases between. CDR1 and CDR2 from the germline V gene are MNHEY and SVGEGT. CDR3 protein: CASSPRQVLSANYGYTF. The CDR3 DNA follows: TGTGCCAGCAGCCCTAGACAGGTTCTGTCGGCTAACTATGGCTACACCTTC.

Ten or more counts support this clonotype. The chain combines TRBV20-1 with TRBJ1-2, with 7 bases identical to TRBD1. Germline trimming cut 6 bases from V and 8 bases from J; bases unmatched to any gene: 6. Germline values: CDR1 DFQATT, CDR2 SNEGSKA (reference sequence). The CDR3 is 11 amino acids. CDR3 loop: CSASTGEGYTF. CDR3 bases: TGCAGTGCGAGTACAGGGGAAGGCTACACCTTC.

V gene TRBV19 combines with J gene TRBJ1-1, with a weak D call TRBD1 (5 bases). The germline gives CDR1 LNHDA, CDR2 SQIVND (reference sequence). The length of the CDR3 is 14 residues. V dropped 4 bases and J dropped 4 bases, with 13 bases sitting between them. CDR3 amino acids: CASSTGGTFTEAFF. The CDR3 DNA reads TGTGCCAGTAGTACCGGAGGGACTTTCACTGAAGCTTTCTTT.

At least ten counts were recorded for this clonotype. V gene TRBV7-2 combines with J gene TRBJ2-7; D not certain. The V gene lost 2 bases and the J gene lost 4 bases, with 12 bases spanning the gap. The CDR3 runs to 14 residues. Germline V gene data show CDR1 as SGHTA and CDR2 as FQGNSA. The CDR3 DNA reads TGTGCCAGCAGCTTAAACCGGAGAGGATACGAGCAGTACTTC. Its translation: CASSLNRRGYEQYF.

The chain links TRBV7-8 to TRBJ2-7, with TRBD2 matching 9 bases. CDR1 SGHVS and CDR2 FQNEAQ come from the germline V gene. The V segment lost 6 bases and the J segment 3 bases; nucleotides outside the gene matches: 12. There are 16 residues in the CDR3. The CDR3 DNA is TGTGCCAGCAGGGGATGGACTAGCGCCCGTTTCTACGAGCAGTACTTC. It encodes CASRGWTSARFYEQYF.

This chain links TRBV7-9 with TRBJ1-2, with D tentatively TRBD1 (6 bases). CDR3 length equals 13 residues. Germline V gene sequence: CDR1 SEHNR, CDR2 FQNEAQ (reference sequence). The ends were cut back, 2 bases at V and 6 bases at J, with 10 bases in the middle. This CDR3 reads CASSLSGEDGYTF. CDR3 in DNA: TGTGCCAGCAGCTTATCAGGGGAAGATGGCTACACCTTC.

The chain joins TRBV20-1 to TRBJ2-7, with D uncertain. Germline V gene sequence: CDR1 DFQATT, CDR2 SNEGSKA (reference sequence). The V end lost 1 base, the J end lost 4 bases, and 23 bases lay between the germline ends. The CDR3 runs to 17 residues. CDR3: CSARGLTRSLSTYEQYF. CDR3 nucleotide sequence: TGCAGTGCTAGAGGGTTAACGAGGTCGCTCTCAACGTACGAGCAGTACTTC.

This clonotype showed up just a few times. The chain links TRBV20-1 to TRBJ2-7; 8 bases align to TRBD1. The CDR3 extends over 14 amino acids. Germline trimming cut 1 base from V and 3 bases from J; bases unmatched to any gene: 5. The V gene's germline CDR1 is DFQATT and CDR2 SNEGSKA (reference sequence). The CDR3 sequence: CSARGRTGHYEQYF. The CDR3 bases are TGCAGTGCTAGAGGGAGGACAGGGCACTACGAGCAGTACTTC.